This T cell receptor (beta chain) was sequenced during a study of a mutant IDH1 vaccine in newly diagnosed glioma. For the study at large: Those enrolled had earlier been treated with radiotherapy, temozolomide, or both, mostly both.

TCRdb's table, derived via immunoSEQ multiplex PCR, lists solely in-frame clones and lacks some. The repertoire includes over 25,000 clones, 65% to 85% of them detected once, and about 9.3% sits in the top ten. Study-wide results and limits: Across multiple MHC alleles, 93.3% of patients had vaccine-induced responses.

As to this clone: The antigen is unknown. Other DNA sequences within the sample encode an identical CDR3.

Specified time point: week 35, safety follow-up. All doses held 300 ug of mutant IDH1 20-mer peptide, with topical imiquimod. In weeks 1, 3, 5, 7, 11, 15, 19 and 23, patients were vaccinated. New astrocytomas of WHO grade 3 or 4 that were IDH1-mutant and ATRX-lost were found in the donors. Germline V CDR1 and CDR2: SGHRS, YFSETQ. CDR3 length equals 13 residues. V lost 5 bases and J 1 base, leaving 8 bases between the germline ends. The sequencing used PBMCs, collected from a glioma patient whose treatment included an IDH1 peptide vaccine. The chain is built from TRBV5-1 and TRBJ2-3; D is ambiguous. The source of this sequence is a woman aged 30 to 39 with glioma. Some clones in this sample may be carry-over from other donors' samples. The CDR3, as DNA: TGCGCCAGCAGAACTGGAGGCACAGATACGCAGTATTTT. It yields the protein CASRTGGTDTQYF. Based on the CDR3 plus reference TRBV5-1 and TRBJ2-3, the full variable domain is KAGVTQTPRYLIKTRGQQVTLSCSPISGHRSVSWYQQTPGQGLQFLFEYFSETQRNKGNFPGRFSGRQFSNSRSEMNVSTLELGDSALYLCASRTGGTDTQYFGPGTRLTVL.